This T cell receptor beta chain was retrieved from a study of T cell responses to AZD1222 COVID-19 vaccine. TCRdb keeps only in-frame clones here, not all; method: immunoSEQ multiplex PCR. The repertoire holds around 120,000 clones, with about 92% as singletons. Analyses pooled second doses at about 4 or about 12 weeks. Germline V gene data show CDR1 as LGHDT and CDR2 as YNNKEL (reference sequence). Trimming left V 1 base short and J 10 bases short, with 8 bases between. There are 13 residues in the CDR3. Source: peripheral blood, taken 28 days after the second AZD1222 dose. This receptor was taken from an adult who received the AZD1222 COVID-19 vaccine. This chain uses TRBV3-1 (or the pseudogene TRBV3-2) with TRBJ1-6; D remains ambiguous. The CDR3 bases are TGTGCCAGCAGCCAAGGGTCTCGATCACCCCTCCACTTT. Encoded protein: CASSQGSRSPLHF.